The 15 T cell receptor beta chains below all came from one sample that was sequenced in a study of early T cells in non-severe SARS-CoV-2 infection. MiXCR, applied by TCRdb to the 5' RACE reads, yields one record per CDR3 protein. The sample carries under 35,000 distinct CDR3 sequences, 5% to 6.5% recorded once. What was sequenced was whole blood. These receptors were collected from an adult who was a healthcare worker with PCR-confirmed SARS-CoV-2 infection or an uninfected control (not recorded which).

The chain carries TRBV7-9 and TRBJ2-3; D is unresolved. The germline CDR1 and CDR2 sequences are SEHNR and FQNEAQ (reference sequence). The CDR3 runs to 14 residues. V was cut by 4 bases and J by 5 bases, with 13 bases left in between. In DNA form, the CDR3 reads TGTGCCAGCAGCTCCCATGGACGGTTAGATACGCAGTATTTT. Its protein is CASSSHGRLDTQYF.

This clonotype was detected many times. The chain couples TRBV6-6 to TRBJ2-3, with 13 positions matching TRBD2. This CDR3 is built from 16 residues. Germline V CDR1 and CDR2: MNHNY, SVGAGI (reference sequence). The V segment lost 0 bases and the J segment 5 bases; nucleotides outside the gene matches: 2. CDR3 sequence: CASSYSLAGGQDTQYF. In DNA form, the CDR3 reads TGTGCCAGCAGTTACTCACTAGCGGGGGGGCAAGATACGCAGTATTTT.

A note on this clonotype: Given a much more abundant clone one base away, this may be a read error. The chain has TRBV27 and TRBJ1-5; no reliable D call. V lost 3 bases and J 5 bases, leaving 8 bases between the germline ends. The CDR3 has 13 residues. Germline CDR1 and CDR2: MNHEY and SMNVEV (reference sequence). The CDR3 sequence is CASSFCEDQPQHF. CDR3 nucleotides: TGTGCCAGCAGTTTCTGCGAGGATCAGCCCCAGCATTTT.

V is TRBV20-1 and J is TRBJ2-5, with 7 bases that match TRBD2. V lost 5 bases, J lost 5 bases, and 11 bases stayed unmatched. This CDR3 region has 14 residues. Germline-derived CDR1 and CDR2 are DFQATT and SNEGSKA (reference sequence). This CDR3 is CSARLASRVETQYF. The CDR3, as DNA: TGCAGTGCTCGACTAGCATCGAGGGTCGAGACCCAGTACTTC.

The chain has TRBV7-2 and TRBJ2-5; 7 bases are a match to TRBD2. The trim removed 4 bases at V and 8 bases at J, leaving 7 bases unmatched. Germline V gene sequence: CDR1 SGHTA, CDR2 FQGNSA. The CDR3 loop spans 13 amino acids. Here the CDR3 DNA reads TGTGCCAGCAGCTCTCAGCGCGGGAGAACCCAGTACTTC. It codes for CASSSQRGRTQYF.

This clonotype came up many times. This chain links TRBV28 with TRBJ1-2; 8 bases are a match to TRBD1. Germline trimming cut 5 bases from V and 3 bases from J; bases unmatched to any gene: 8. Germline lookup yields CDR1 MDHEN and CDR2 SYDVKM. CDR3 size: 15 residues. CDR3 bases: TGTGCCAGCAGTCTGACAGGGGAAACTGACTATGGCTACACCTTC. This sequence encodes CASSLTGETDYGYTF.

This clonotype appeared a few times. J is TRBJ1-5 and V is TRBV20-1; TRBD1 matches at 10 bases. The V gene end was trimmed by 3 bases and the J gene end by 7 bases; junction bases not matched to a gene: 3. CDR3 length equals 13 residues. The V gene's germline CDR1 is DFQATT and CDR2 SNEGSKA (reference sequence). This CDR3 is CSASRQGAQPQHF. The CDR3 DNA reads TGCAGTGCTAGCAGACAGGGGGCACAGCCCCAGCATTTT.

This clonotype was detected ten times or more. The V call is TRBV11-3, the J call TRBJ2-3, with 10 bases lining up with TRBD2. Looked up from germline, CDR1 is SGHNT and CDR2 is YENEEA. The CDR3 is 18 residues long. V shed 1 base and J 0 bases; nucleotides not matched to a gene: 7. The CDR3 spells CASSLGASGSPSTDTQYF. The DNA of the CDR3 is TGTGCCAGCAGCTTAGGTGCTAGCGGGAGTCCTAGCACAGATACGCAGTATTTT.

This clonotype was observed a few times. CDR3 residues: CASSLDTADTQYF. CDR3 coding DNA: TGTGCCAGCAGCTTAGATACCGCAGATACGCAGTATTTT. The chain joins TRBV5-4 to TRBJ2-3, with no clear D. This CDR3 is 13 amino acids long. The germline CDR1 and CDR2 sequences are SGHNT and YYREEE (reference sequence). Trimming removed 2 bases at V and 4 bases at J, with 8 bases between.

This sequence joins TRBV5-1 and TRBJ2-7; tentative D call: TRBD1 (6 bases). The V gene lost 0 bases and the J gene lost 2 bases, with 9 bases spanning the gap. Germline V lookup: CDR1 SGHRS, CDR2 YFSETQ. The CDR3 has 14 amino acids. For the CDR3, the DNA is TGCGCCAGCAGCTTGGACAGGGCCACCTACGAGCAGTACTTC. Encoded protein: CASSLDRATYEQYF.

This clonotype was seen repeatedly, ten times or more. V is TRBV9 and J is TRBJ2-7; D is perhaps TRBD2 (5 bases). The germline V and J ends were trimmed by 4 bases and 2 bases, with 13 bases remaining between them. This CDR3 spans 14 amino acids. Germline V gives CDR1 SGDLS, CDR2 YYNGEE. The CDR3 nucleotides read TGTGCCAGCAGCCTAGGATCGGGGACCTACGAGCAGTACTTC. Translation: CASSLGSGTYEQYF. Using reference TRBV9 and TRBJ2-7 for the parts outside the CDR3, the full variable domain is DSGVTQTPKHLITATGQRVTLRCSPRSGDLSVYWYQQSLDQGLQFLIQYYNGEERAKGNILERFSAQQFPDLHSELNLSSLELGDSALYFCASSLGSGTYEQYFGPGTRLTVT.

This clonotype was picked up a small number of times. The chain uses TRBV7-2 and TRBJ1-4; D is possibly TRBD1 (6 bases). The germline CDR1 and CDR2 sequences are SGHTA and FQGNSA. CDR3 size: 14 residues. Trimming pared 3 bases from V and 6 bases from J, leaving 11 bases between. The CDR3 loop reads CASSLWGADEKLFF. As DNA, the CDR3 is TGTGCCAGCAGCTTGTGGGGGGCGGATGAAAAACTGTTTTTT.

V and J are TRBV30 and TRBJ2-3; TRBD2 matches 13 bases. This CDR3 region has 15 residues. After removal of 4 bases from V and 0 bases from J, the junction contained 1 base not matched to a gene. The germline CDR1 and CDR2 sequences are GTSNPN and SVGIG (reference sequence). DNA for the CDR3: TGTGCCTGGAAGGGACTAGCGGGAAGCACAGATACGCAGTATTTT. It codes for CAWKGLAGSTDTQYF.

This clonotype was counted ten times or more. V gene TRBV30 combines with J gene TRBJ2-1; D is undetermined. Trimming shortened V by 0 bases and J by 9 bases, and 9 bases separated the two germline ends. The CDR3 is made up of 12 amino acids. Germline CDR1 is GTSNPN and CDR2 is SVGIG (reference sequence). In DNA form, the CDR3 reads TGTGCCTGGAGTGTATGGGCTGGTGAGCAGTTCTTC. Translating gives CAWSVWAGEQFF.

This clonotype was counted many times. This rearrangement joins TRBV27 to TRBJ2-7; 9 nucleotides align to TRBD1. Germline V gives CDR1 MNHEY, CDR2 SMNVEV (reference sequence). The V segment lost 3 bases and the J segment 1 base; nucleotides outside the gene matches: 4. The CDR3 runs 15 residues. CDR3 DNA sequence: TGTGCCAGCAGTTTGGGGACAGGGCTTTCCTACGAGCAGTACTTC. Protein sequence: CASSLGTGLSYEQYF.